The entry that follows covers one TCR beta chain sequence. The sample originates from a study of shared clonotypes between healthy human individuals. CDR3 length: 16 residues. Germline V gene sequence: CDR1 MGHRA, CDR2 YSYEKL. Trimming removed 0 bases at V and 8 bases at J, with 17 bases between. CD45RO-negative cells were positively selected for CCR7, leaving out terminally differentiated effector memory CD45RA+ cells. Authors' methods: Quality scores were absent from the junction-only immunoSEQ sequences, so filtering differed. Produced via immunoSEQ multiplex PCR; TCRdb's table is partial and in-frame only. V and J calls plus clone size are reproduced from that table; the DNA served to infer D and trimming. Among about 820,000 clones listed, almost 95% were seen once.

This receptor was taken from a man in his thirties or forties in good health. This chain joins TRBV4-1 and TRBJ2-1, with D tentatively TRBD1 (6 bases). Sequenced: naive CD8+ T cells sorted from blood. This CDR3 is CASSQEWVIQGDEQFF. Here the CDR3 DNA reads TGCGCCAGCAGCCAAGAATGGGTCATACAGGGCGATGAGCAGTTCTTC.